This T cell receptor beta chain was found in a study of Ad26.COV2.S vaccination and SARS-CoV-2 variants. Study as a whole: The trial was COV1001 and the donor's arm was Ad26.COV2.S. Doses of Ad26.COV2.S were injected into muscle once or twice, 56 days apart.

Between the trimmed V and J ends, which lost 4 bases and 11 bases, there was a span of 9 bases. CDR1 and CDR2 (germline): KGHSH, LQKENI. The CDR3 sequence is 11 residues long. Using immunoSEQ multiplex PCR, the repertoire was profiled, and TCRdb retains in-frame clones only, with some absent. The sample shows about 350,000 clones, 88% of them seen only once. As to treatment: around 19 received Ad26.COV2.S at low or high dose, single or two shots; 5 received placebo; per-sample allocation not given. Sampling took place 63 days after the first vaccine or placebo injection. The rearrangement uses TRBV18 and TRBJ1-3; unclear D gene. The starting material was peripheral blood, obtained in a trial of Ad26.COV2.S vaccine versus placebo. The sequence was obtained from a person between 18 and 65 years old who received the Ad26.COV2.S COVID-19 vaccine or a placebo. The CDR3 sequence: CASSQQAAIYF. Written as DNA, the CDR3 is TGTGCCAGCTCACAACAAGCGGCCATATATTTT.